This passage covers 9 T cell receptor beta chains from one sample sequenced in a study of T cells after somatic rescue of genetic block. Measured with immunoSEQ multiplex PCR; TCRdb has only the in-frame clones, and not every one. The table includes roughly 92,000 clones, 75% to 90% detected once. The sequencing input was peripheral blood mononuclear cells (PBMCs). These receptor sequences come from a woman under 30.

This chain links TRBV7-9 with TRBJ1-1; 7 bases are a match to TRBD1. CDR1 is SEHNR, CDR2 FQNEAQ, per germline (reference sequence). V gave up 2 bases and J gave up 3 bases; unmatched junction bases: 9. This CDR3 has 16 residues. The CDR3 nucleotides are TGTGCCAGCAGCTTACTTGCAGGGGGGAGGGACACTGAAGCTTTCTTT. Translated: CASSLLAGGRDTEAFF. The full variable domain, in which reference TRBV7-9 and TRBJ1-1 provide the parts outside the CDR3, is DTGVSQNPRHKITKRGQNVTFRCDPISEHNRLYWYRQTLGQGPEFLTYFQNEAQLEKSRLLSDRFSAERPKGSFSTLEIQRTEQGDSAMYLCASSLLAGGRDTEAFFGQGTRLTVV.

The chain carries TRBV6-6 and TRBJ1-1; TRBD1 matches 9 bases. The length of the CDR3 is 13 residues. J was trimmed by 4 bases and V by 5 bases; bases with no gene match: 2. Germline CDR1 and CDR2: MNHNY and SVGAGI (reference sequence). The CDR3 region is CASSQDRGTEAFF. CDR3 sequence (DNA): TGTGCCAGCAGTCAGGACAGGGGCACTGAAGCTTTCTTT.

The chain carries TRBV9 and TRBJ1-3; the match to TRBD1 covers 9 bases. The CDR3 sequence is 20 residues long. From germline, CDR1 is SGDLS and CDR2 YYNGEE. V gave up 4 bases and J gave up 0 bases; unmatched junction bases: 17. The CDR3 is CASSPRQGGSERFSGNTIYF. CDR3 coding DNA: TGTGCCAGCAGCCCTCGACAGGGGGGGTCAGAAAGATTCTCTGGAAACACCATATATTTT.

This sequence joins TRBV18 and TRBJ2-5; D is uncertain. This CDR3 has 14 amino acids. Per the germline V gene, CDR1 is KGHSH and CDR2 is LQKENI. V dropped 3 bases and J dropped 1 base, with 9 bases sitting between them. The CDR3 DNA reads TGTGCCAGCTCACCGTTCCGTGCCCAAGAGACCCAGTACTTC. It yields the protein CASSPFRAQETQYF. The full variable domain, with the rest looked up from reference TRBV18 and TRBJ2-5, is NAGVMQNPRHLVRRRGQEARLRCSPMKGHSHVYWYRQLPEEGLKFMVYLQKENIIDESGMPKERFSAEFPKEGPSILRIQQVVRGDSAAYFCASSPFRAQETQYFGPGTRLLVL.

The rearrangement uses TRBV7-9 and TRBJ2-7; no clear D gene. V was shortened by 5 bases and J by 3 bases, with 8 bases between the two germline ends. The germline CDR1 and CDR2 sequences are SEHNR and FQNEAQ (reference sequence). The CDR3 totals 12 residues. In nucleotides, the CDR3 is TGTGCCAGCAGCGCGTCCGACTACGAGCAGTACTTC. The encoded protein is CASSASDYEQYF.

The rearrangement uses TRBV4-3 and TRBJ2-1; D not resolved. The CDR3 contains 17 residues. Germline V lookup: CDR1 LGHNA, CDR2 YSLEER. V lost 1 base, J lost 7 bases, and 20 bases lay in between. CDR3 DNA: TGCGCCAGCAGCCAAGTACTCCCCGGGTCCTTAGGTAATGAGCAGTTCTTC. It yields the protein CASSQVLPGSLGNEQFF.

This chain joins TRBV4-3 and TRBJ2-6; D might be TRBD2 (5 bases). Trimming took 4 bases from V and 4 from J, leaving 11 bases between them. CDR1 is LGHNA and CDR2 is YSLEER in the germline V gene. The CDR3 spans 15 residues. CDR3 loop: CASSPSQEGANVLTF. CDR3 DNA sequence: TGCGCCAGCAGCCCTAGCCAGGAGGGGGCCAACGTCCTGACTTTC.

J is TRBJ1-3 and V is TRBV19; D perhaps matches TRBD1 (5 bases). The CDR3 is 14 residues long. The germline gives CDR1 LNHDA, CDR2 SQIVND (reference sequence). Trimming removed 7 bases from V and 0 bases from J, with 10 bases in between. The CDR3 DNA follows: TGTGCCAGTAACCAGGGAAACTCTGGAAACACCATATATTTT. It is translated as CASNQGNSGNTIYF. Based on the CDR3 plus reference TRBV19 and TRBJ1-3, the full variable domain is DGGITQSPKYLFRKEGQNVTLSCEQNLNHDAMYWYRQDPGQGLRLIYYSQIVNDFQKGDIAEGYSVSREKKESFPLTVTSAQKNPTAFYLCASNQGNSGNTIYFGEGSWLTVV.

V gene TRBV7-9 combines with J gene TRBJ2-1, with 8 positions matching TRBD1. The germline V gene has CDR1 SEHNR and CDR2 FQNEAQ (reference sequence). The CDR3 is 14 residues long. Losses at the gene ends were 5 bases for V and 5 bases for J; bases not matched to a gene: 5. The CDR3 here is CASSRTGYDNEQFF. DNA of the CDR3: TGTGCCAGCAGCCGGACAGGGTATGACAATGAGCAGTTCTTC.